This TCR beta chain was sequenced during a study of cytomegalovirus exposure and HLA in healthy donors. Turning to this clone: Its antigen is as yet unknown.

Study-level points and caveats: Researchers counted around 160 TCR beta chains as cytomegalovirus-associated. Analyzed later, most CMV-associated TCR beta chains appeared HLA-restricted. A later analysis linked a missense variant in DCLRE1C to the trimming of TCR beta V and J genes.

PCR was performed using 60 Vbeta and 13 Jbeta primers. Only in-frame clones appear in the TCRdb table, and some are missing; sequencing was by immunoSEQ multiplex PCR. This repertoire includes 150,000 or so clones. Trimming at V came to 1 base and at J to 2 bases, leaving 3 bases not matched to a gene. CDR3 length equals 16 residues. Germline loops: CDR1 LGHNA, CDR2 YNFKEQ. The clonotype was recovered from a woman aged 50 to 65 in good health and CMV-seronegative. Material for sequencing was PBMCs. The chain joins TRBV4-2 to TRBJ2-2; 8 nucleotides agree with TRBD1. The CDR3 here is CASSQGQGLNTGELFF. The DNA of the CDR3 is TGTGCCAGCAGCCAAGGACAGGGGCTTAACACCGGGGAGCTGTTTTTT.